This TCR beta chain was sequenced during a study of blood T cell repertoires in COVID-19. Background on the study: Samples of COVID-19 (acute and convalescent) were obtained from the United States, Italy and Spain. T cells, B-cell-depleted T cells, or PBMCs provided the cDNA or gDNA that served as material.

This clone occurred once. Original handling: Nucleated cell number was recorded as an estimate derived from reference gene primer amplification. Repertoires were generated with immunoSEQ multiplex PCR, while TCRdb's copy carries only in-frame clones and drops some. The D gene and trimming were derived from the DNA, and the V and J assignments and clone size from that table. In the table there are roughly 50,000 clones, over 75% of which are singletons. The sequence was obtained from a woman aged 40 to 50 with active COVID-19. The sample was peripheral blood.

CDR3 nucleotide sequence: TGTGCCAGCAGCACGGGGGGCGAAGCTTTCTTT. Amino acid sequence: CASSTGGEAFF. The rearrangement links TRBV12-3 or TRBV12-4 to TRBJ1-1, with a possible D match to TRBD1 (6 bases). The CDR3 consists of 11 residues. V was cut by 6 bases and J by 8 bases, with 10 bases left in between.